This TCR beta chain is drawn from a study of blood T cell repertoires in COVID-19. Germline CDR1 reads LNHDA; CDR2 reads SQIVND (reference sequence). This CDR3 has 13 residues. Trimming removed 7 bases from V and 7 bases from J; junction bases left unmatched: 2. As processed by the authors: Estimates of nucleated cell counts were drawn from the amplification of reference gene primers. Sequenced by immunoSEQ multiplex PCR; TCRdb stores in-frame clones only, minus some. Clonal size and the V and J genes are those of that table, whereas D and trimming came from the DNA. The data show 250,000 to 300,000 clones, with approximately 86% seen just once and 3.6% held by the top ten.

The origin of this receptor is a man in his late teens or twenties with active or convalescent COVID-19. Material: peripheral blood. The rearrangement links TRBV19 to TRBJ2-1; TRBD2 matches at 12 bases. DNA of the CDR3: TGTGCCAGTACCGGGACTAGCGGGAATGAGCAGTTCTTC. This gives the protein CASTGTSGNEQFF.